These T cell receptor beta chains were read from a single sample in a study of blood T cells in healthy people across ages. In TCRdb, the 5' RACE reads were re-called with MiXCR into one record per CDR3 protein. The sample includes roughly 1.5 million distinct CDR3 sequences, roughly 43% seen only once; the top ten take approximately 4.1%. Source material: blood. The receptors originated from a woman between 18 and 29 years old in good health. Both conserved end residues are part of each CDR3. D genes are given only for firm matches. Clone sizes are given selectively: once, few, many, or a class where the clone is expanded.

D,size,V,J,CDR3,DNA
.,.,TRBV29-1,TRBJ2-7,CSLKRAANEQYF,TGCAGTCTAAAAAGGGCCGCCAATGAGCAGTACTTC
.,.,TRBV5-1,TRBJ2-1,CASSIRDFYEQFF,TGCGCCAGCAGCATACGGGACTTCTATGAGCAGTTCTTC
.,.,TRBV4-3,TRBJ2-3,CASSQDLIGPGRDTQYF,TGCGCCAGCAGCCAAGACTTAATCGGCCCAGGAAGAGATACGCAGTATTTT
.,few,TRBV20-1,TRBJ2-3,CSALLTDTQYF,TGCAGTGCCCTTCTGACAGATACGCAGTATTTT
.,.,TRBV20-1,TRBJ2-1,CSAETRIHYNEQFF,TGCAGTGCGGAGACTAGAATCCACTACAATGAGCAGTTCTTC
.,many,TRBV7-9,TRBJ2-1,CASLGLALNNEQFF,TGTGCCAGCCTAGGGCTAGCGTTGAACAATGAGCAGTTCTTC
.,few,TRBV20-1,TRBJ1-1,CSARDPGLPNTEAFF,TGCAGTGCTAGAGATCCGGGACTGCCGAACACTGAAGCTTTCTTT
TRBD2,.,TRBV5-1,TRBJ2-1,CASSSQLLAGGTNEQFF,TGCGCCAGCAGCTCCCAATTACTAGCGGGAGGGACAAATGAGCAGTTCTTC
.,few,TRBV27,TRBJ2-6,CASSFRRGPGANVLTF,TGTGCCAGCAGTTTCCGCCGGGGCCCTGGGGCCAACGTCCTGACTTTC
.,once,TRBV18,TRBJ2-5,CASSPRAALYEQYF,TGTGCCAGCTCACCCAGAGCTGCCCTATATGAGCAGTACTTC
.,.,TRBV6-2/TRBV6-3,TRBJ2-7,CASCTAGASYNEQYF,TGTGCCAGCTGTACGGCAGGGGCCTCCTACAATGAGCAGTACTTC
TRBD2,.,TRBV6-6,TRBJ2-3,CASSRTLAGGPDTQYF,TGTGCCAGCAGCCGAACACTAGCGGGAGGGCCAGATACGCAGTATTTT
TRBD1,.,TRBV7-9,TRBJ1-2,CASSKQGAPGGYTF,TGTGCCAGCAGCAAACAGGGGGCCCCGGGTGGCTACACCTTC
TRBD1,many,TRBV12-3/TRBV12-4,TRBJ1-2,CASSPRDSNNYGYTF,TGTGCCAGCAGCCCCCGGGACAGTAATAACTATGGCTACACCTTC
.,.,TRBV6-6,TRBJ2-5,CASSYPGAYQETQYF,TGTGCCAGCAGTTACCCAGGCGCGTACCAAGAGACCCAGTACTTC
.,.,TRBV29-1,TRBJ2-7,CSVDSPGLPPYEQYF,TGCAGCGTTGACTCCCCGGGACTTCCCCCCTACGAGCAGTACTTC
.,.,TRBV6-2/TRBV6-3,TRBJ2-1,CASSYRTTWSYNEQFF,TGTGCCAGCAGTTACCGGACGACATGGTCCTACAATGAGCAGTTCTTC
.,.,TRBV29-1,TRBJ1-2,CSGGGGYGYTF,TGCAGCGGCGGGGGGGGCTATGGCTACACCTTC
TRBD1,.,TRBV4-3,TRBJ2-1,CASSQTSRGWGEMGINEQFF,TGCGCCAGCAGCCAAACTTCCAGGGGGTGGGGCGAAATGGGCATTAATGAGCAGTTCTTC
.,.,TRBV7-2,TRBJ1-5,CASSLWRSNQPQHF,TGTGCCAGCAGCTTATGGCGTAGCAATCAGCCCCAGCATTTT
TRBD1,.,TRBV7-6,TRBJ1-1,CASSLYRDSNTEAFF,TGTGCCAGCAGCTTATACCGGGACAGCAACACTGAAGCTTTCTTT
TRBD2,.,TRBV12-3/TRBV12-4,TRBJ2-5,CASSSTGLAGGRETQYF,TGTGCCAGCAGTTCCACAGGACTAGCGGGGGGGAGGGAGACCCAGTACTTC
TRBD2,few,TRBV10-3,TRBJ2-1,CAISGTSGTHEQFF,TGTGCCATCAGTGGGACTAGCGGCACTCATGAGCAGTTCTTC
TRBD2,few,TRBV5-1,TRBJ2-3,CASGSGRGATDTQYF,TGCGCCAGCGGCAGCGGGAGAGGAGCCACAGATACGCAGTATTTT
.,.,TRBV29-1,TRBJ1-1,CSVRLRAAFNTEAFF,TGCAGCGTTCGTCTCCGGGCAGCGTTTAACACTGAAGCTTTCTTT
TRBD1,.,TRBV27,TRBJ1-3,CASRGTVSGNTIYF,TGTGCCAGCAGAGGGACAGTCTCTGGAAACACCATATATTTT
TRBD2,.,TRBV20-1,TRBJ2-5,CSAAQPTSAQFEQYF,TGCAGTGCTGCCCAACCCACTAGCGCCCAGTTTGAGCAGTACTTC
.,few,TRBV29-1,TRBJ1-4,CSVGGIATNEKLFF,TGCAGCGTTGGGGGAATCGCAACTAATGAAAAACTGTTTTTT
.,.,TRBV7-2,TRBJ1-1,CASSLGTAKAFF,TGTGCCAGCAGCTTAGGGACCGCCAAGGCTTTCTTT
TRBD1,few,TRBV11-2,TRBJ2-4,CASSPDREDIQYF,TGTGCCAGCAGCCCGGACAGGGAAGACATTCAGTACTTC
.,.,TRBV12-3/TRBV12-4,TRBJ1-1,CAGSLGPNTEAFF,TGTGCCGGCAGTTTAGGGCCGAACACTGAAGCTTTCTTT
TRBD1,.,TRBV20-1,TRBJ2-3,CSAHRGYGTDTQYF,TGCAGTGCACACAGGGGGTACGGCACAGATACGCAGTATTTT
.,.,TRBV12-3/TRBV12-4,TRBJ2-5,CASSLRFVNQETQYF,TGTGCCAGCAGCCTAAGGTTCGTCAACCAAGAGACCCAGTACTTC
.,.,TRBV3-1,TRBJ2-4,CASSARITLGAKNIQYF,TGTGCCAGCAGCGCGAGGATCACCCTAGGGGCCAAAAACATTCAGTACTTC
.,.,TRBV29-1,TRBJ1-2,CTDKGDNYGYTF,TGCACCGATAAAGGGGACAACTATGGCTACACCTTC
TRBD2,.,TRBV29-1,TRBJ2-3,CSVDGRERDTQYF,TGCAGCGTTGATGGGCGGGAGCGAGATACGCAGTATTTT
.,few,TRBV7-2,TRBJ2-3,CASSLVGLLITDTQYF,TGTGCCAGCAGCTTAGTTGGGCTACTTATCACAGATACGCAGTATTTT
TRBD1,.,TRBV27,TRBJ1-6,CASSLGQGRMSYNSPLHF,TGTGCCAGCAGTCTGGGACAGGGAAGGATGTCCTATAATTCACCCCTCCACTTT
.,.,TRBV6-2/TRBV6-3,TRBJ2-3,CASSYSKPGRKNTDTQYF,TGTGCCAGCAGTTACTCGAAACCGGGGCGGAAGAACACAGATACGCAGTATTTT
.,.,TRBV27,TRBJ1-5,CASSPGLREKGNQPQHF,TGTGCCAGCAGTCCGGGCCTGAGGGAGAAGGGCAATCAGCCCCAGCATTTT
TRBD2,.,TRBV7-9,TRBJ2-3,CASGYLAGGGDTQYF,TGTGCCAGCGGCTATCTAGCGGGAGGGGGAGATACGCAGTATTTT
TRBD2,few,TRBV24-1,TRBJ2-1,CATEAGGNEQFF,TGTGCCACCGAAGCGGGAGGTAATGAGCAGTTCTTC
.,.,TRBV4-1,TRBJ2-3,CASSQDFAGRGSTDTQYF,TGCGCCAGCAGCCAAGATTTCGCCGGGAGAGGAAGCACAGATACGCAGTATTTT
.,.,TRBV11-2,TRBJ1-1,CASSLEPAPGVAFF,TGTGCCAGCAGCTTAGAGCCTGCCCCGGGCGTAGCTTTCTTT
.,few,TRBV20-1,TRBJ2-7,CSATGPLYEQYF,TGCAGTGCGACCGGGCCCCTATACGAGCAGTACTTC
.,once,TRBV7-9,TRBJ2-2,CASSARQSPNTGELFF,TGTGCCAGCAGCGCCCGACAGTCACCGAACACCGGGGAGCTGTTTTTT
.,.,TRBV4-3,TRBJ2-3,CASSQRIQADTQYF,TGCGCCAGCAGCCAGCGGATTCAAGCGGATACGCAGTATTTT
TRBD1,few,TRBV6-1,TRBJ2-2,CASSEMGQPITGELFF,TGTGCCAGCAGTGAAATGGGACAGCCGATCACCGGGGAGCTGTTTTTT